The 6 T cell receptor beta chains below were found in one sample sequenced in a study of blood T cell repertoires in COVID-19. The protocol was immunoSEQ multiplex PCR, while the TCRdb copy is restricted to in-frame clones and leaves out a portion. The data show more than 200,000 clones, around four fifths seen once. The sample consisted of peripheral blood. These receptor sequences come from a man aged 35-49 years with active or convalescent COVID-19.

V and J are TRBV6-6 and TRBJ1-4; TRBD1 is a possible D gene (5 bases). The germline V gene encodes CDR1 MNHNY and CDR2 SVGAGI (reference sequence). Trimming cost V 2 bases and J 5 bases, with 12 bases left between them. The CDR3 runs to 15 residues. As DNA, the CDR3 is TGTGCCAGCAGTTACCGTCAGGGAAGGAATGAAAAACTGTTTTTT. Its translation is CASSYRQGRNEKLFF.

The rearrangement joins TRBV29-1 to TRBJ1-1; 7 bases fit TRBD1. The germline V gene has CDR1 SQVTM and CDR2 ANQGSEA. The CDR3 is 15 residues long. Germline trimming cut 2 bases from V and 1 base from J; bases unmatched to any gene: 7. This CDR3 is CSVETTGFANTEAFF. CDR3 nucleotides: TGCAGCGTTGAAACGACAGGGTTCGCGAACACTGAAGCTTTCTTT.

V is TRBV5-5 and J is TRBJ1-3; D perhaps matches TRBD1 (5 bases). In germline, CDR1 is SGHKS, CDR2 YYEKEE (reference sequence). V was pared by 0 bases and J by 2 bases, with 9 bases between. CDR3 size: 15 residues. The CDR3 sequence: CASSLGQYTGNTIYF. The CDR3 coding sequence is TGTGCCAGCAGCTTGGGACAGTACACTGGAAACACCATATATTTT.

This clone was observed at least ten times. The rearrangement uses TRBV7-9 and TRBJ1-1, with D possibly matching TRBD1 (5 bases). V was clipped by 1 base and J by 12 bases, with 18 bases between them. This CDR3 contains 14 residues. The germline gives CDR1 SEHNR, CDR2 FQNEAQ (reference sequence). The CDR3 here is CASSLDSSRDLPFF. In DNA form, the CDR3 reads TGTGCCAGCAGCTTAGATTCTTCCAGGGATTTGCCTTTCTTT.

The V and J genes are TRBV9 and TRBJ1-2; D may be TRBD1 (5 bases). The ends were cut back, 0 bases at V and 4 bases at J, with 10 bases in the middle. CDR1 is SGDLS, CDR2 YYNGEE, per germline. The CDR3 has 14 amino acids. Here the CDR3 reads CASSVDQGRYGYTF. The CDR3 bases are TGTGCCAGCAGCGTAGATCAGGGCCGCTATGGCTACACCTTC.

The chain links TRBV24-1 to TRBJ1-4; 10 bases fit TRBD1. The CDR3 spans 16 residues. CDR1 and CDR2 (germline): KGHDR, SFDVKD. The J segment lost 4 bases and the V segment lost 3 bases, leaving 4 bases of the junction unmatched. CDR3 bases: TGTGCCACCAGTGATCCACGGACAGGGGGTAATGAAAAACTGTTTTTT. It codes for CATSDPRTGGNEKLFF.